This T cell receptor (beta chain) was recovered during a study of blood T cell repertoires in COVID-19. Study at large: Sources were T cells, B-cell-depleted T cells, or PBMCs; the material itself was cDNA or gDNA.

This clone turned up a few times. Original processing methods: The authors estimated nucleated cell counts from reference gene primer amplification. The protocol was immunoSEQ multiplex PCR, while the TCRdb copy is restricted to in-frame clones and leaves out a portion. V and J calls and clone size follow that table, whereas D and trimming were derived from the DNA. Found here are under 350,000 clones, 75% to 90% of them singletons; the top ten hold approximately 11%. The V segment lost 1 base and the J segment 9 bases; nucleotides outside the gene matches: 11. The CDR3 runs 16 residues. Per the germline V gene, CDR1 is SGHNT and CDR2 is YENEEA.

The material sequenced was peripheral blood. This chain uses TRBV11-3 with TRBJ2-7; TRBD2 aligns across 11 bases. This clonotype was obtained from a woman in her 70s with acute or convalescent COVID-19. CDR3 loop: CASSLVRLAGGLGQYF. The CDR3 coding sequence is TGTGCCAGCAGCTTAGTACGGCTAGCGGGGGGCCTAGGGCAGTACTTC.